This section outlines one T cell receptor beta chain sequence together with its context. This specimen belongs to a study of blood T cell repertoires in COVID-19. Study background: The analysed material was cDNA or gDNA that came from T cells, B-cell-depleted T cells, or PBMCs.

This study enrolled people aged roughly 18 to 90 from about two dozen US geographic areas. Assay used: immunoSEQ multiplex PCR; TCRdb lists only in-frame clones, some missing. The sample has under 500,000 clones, roughly 87% seen once. The CDR3 is made up of 13 amino acids. V shed 7 bases and J 6 bases; nucleotides not matched to a gene: 6. Per germline, CDR1 LGHDT and CDR2 YNNKEL (reference sequence). This chain connects TRBV3-1 (or the pseudogene TRBV3-2) to TRBJ2-5, with 9 nucleotides matching TRBD1. The origin of this receptor is a woman aged 18-30 years with acute COVID-19. The sample was PBMCs or T cells enriched from blood (not recorded which). The CDR3 coding sequence is TGTGCCAGCATGGGACAGGGCGTAAAGACCCAGTACTTC. It is translated as CASMGQGVKTQYF.